The next 22 T cell receptor beta chains were all read from a single sample in a study of T cell clonotyping in hematopoietic cell transplantation. Time point given: recipient sample about 28 days before transplant, after cytoreduction. The assay was immunoSEQ multiplex PCR, and TCRdb's table has in-frame clones only and misses some. This sample has several thousand clones, with roughly 87% found just once. This material consisted of peripheral blood mononuclear cells, taken before stem cell transplant. All receptors derive from a woman between 55 and 75 years old with acute myeloid leukemia. Some clones in this sample may be carry-over from other donors' samples.

This clone was seen a single time. The chain employs TRBV10-3 and TRBJ2-7; TRBD2 aligns across 14 bases. Germline V lookup: CDR1 ENHRY, CDR2 SYGVKD. The CDR3 length is 16 residues. With V trimmed by 3 bases and J by 5 bases, 6 bases remained unmatched. The CDR3 region is CAISESGTSGRNEQYF. The CDR3 DNA follows: TGTGCCATCAGTGAATCCGGGACTAGCGGGAGAAACGAGCAGTACTTC.

The chain employs TRBV4-1 and TRBJ1-2; D remains unclear. The germline gives CDR1 MGHRA, CDR2 YSYEKL. There are 15 residues in the CDR3. V lost 0 bases and J lost 2, with 10 bases in between. In DNA form, the CDR3 reads TGCGCCAGCAGCCAAGAATCCGGCAGGAACTATGGCTACACCTTC. Translated: CASSQESGRNYGYTF.

The chain combines TRBV5-6 with TRBJ1-2; perhaps TRBD1 as D (6 bases). CDR3 length: 13 amino acids. V lost 1 base and J lost 8, with 12 bases in between. Germline CDR1 SGHDT, CDR2 YYEEEE. The CDR3 protein is CASSLLRGEGYTF. DNA of the CDR3: TGTGCCAGCAGCTTGCTCAGGGGTGAGGGCTACACCTTC.

V is TRBV14 and J is TRBJ2-7; TRBD1 matches 7 bases. V was clipped by 2 bases and J by 3 bases; unmatched bases: 13. This CDR3 comprises 17 residues. Germline V CDR1 and CDR2: SGHDN, FVKESK. This CDR3 reads CASSQPRDSPQNYEQYF. CDR3 bases: TGTGCCAGCAGCCAACCACGGGACAGCCCTCAGAACTACGAGCAGTACTTC.

The chain is built from TRBV5-1 and TRBJ2-3; D may be TRBD2 (6 bases). Germline loops: CDR1 SGHRS, CDR2 YFSETQ. The CDR3 is 14 residues long. V dropped 4 bases and J dropped 5 bases, with 14 bases sitting between them. CDR3 protein: CASSRRSGEDTQYF. CDR3 coding DNA: TGCGCCAGCAGCCGTCGGTCGGGGGAAGATACGCAGTATTTT.

This chain connects TRBV7-9 to TRBJ1-1; TRBD1 agrees at 7 bases. Germline V CDR1 and CDR2: SEHNR, FQNEAQ (reference sequence). The CDR3 has 15 amino acids. Unmatched junction bases numbered 12, after V lost 4 bases and J lost 7 bases. The CDR3: CASSSPGGQSLEAFF. The CDR3 coding sequence is TGTGCCAGCAGCTCGCCGGGGGGACAGTCGCTTGAAGCTTTCTTT. Based on the CDR3 plus reference TRBV7-9 and TRBJ1-1, the full variable domain is DTGVSQNPRHKITKRGQNVTFRCDPISEHNRLYWYRQTLGQGPEFLTYFQNEAQLEKSRLLSDRFSAERPKGSFSTLEIQRTEQGDSAMYLCASSSPGGQSLEAFFGQGTRLTVV.

CDR3 DNA: TGTGCCAGCAGCCCCCACGCCAGGGGGCCCGCGGAGACCCAGTACTTC. Protein sequence: CASSPHARGPAETQYF. This chain links TRBV7-9 with TRBJ2-5, with 8 bases aligning to TRBD1. The CDR3 loop spans 16 amino acids. Germline V gives CDR1 SEHNR, CDR2 FQNEAQ (reference sequence). Trimming at V came to 5 bases and at J to 5 bases, leaving 13 bases not matched to a gene.

V and J are TRBV28 and TRBJ1-3; D unresolved. The ends were cut back, 5 bases at V and 0 bases at J, with 17 bases in the middle. CDR3 length: 17 residues. The germline gives CDR1 MDHEN, CDR2 SYDVKM. Written as DNA, the CDR3 is TGTGCCAGCAGTGATGGGGTATGGAGGCACTCTGGAAACACCATATATTTT. Protein: CASSDGVWRHSGNTIYF.

The genes are TRBV5-6 and TRBJ1-4, with D perhaps matching TRBD1 (5 bases). The germline CDR1 and CDR2 sequences are SGHDT and YYEEEE. V lost 1 base, J lost 10 bases, and 8 bases lay in between. There are 12 residues in the CDR3. CDR3 amino acids: CASSLWGGKLFF. CDR3 DNA: TGTGCCAGCAGCTTGTGGGGGGGAAAACTGTTTTTT.

This clone was found once. DNA for the CDR3: TGTGCCAGCAGTTTAGGAGGACAGGTCATGAACACTGAAGCTTTCTTT. Amino acid sequence: CASSLGGQVMNTEAFF. This rearrangement joins TRBV28 to TRBJ1-1, with 7 bases lining up with TRBD1. In germline, CDR1 is MDHEN, CDR2 SYDVKM. The J segment lost 0 bases and the V segment lost 2 bases, leaving 6 bases of the junction unmatched. The CDR3 spans 16 residues.

The chain uses TRBV7-8 and TRBJ2-2, with 8 bases lining up with TRBD1. CDR1 and CDR2 (germline): SGHVS, FQNEAQ. J lost 4 bases, V lost 3 bases, and 4 bases had no gene match. CDR3 length: 15 amino acids. The CDR3 sequence: CASSFLTGATGELFF. DNA of the CDR3: TGTGCCAGCAGCTTTTTGACAGGGGCCACCGGGGAGCTGTTTTTT.

The chain carries TRBV29-1 and TRBJ2-7; possibly TRBD1 or TRBD2 for D (6 bases each). Germline assignment: CDR1 SQVTM and CDR2 ANQGSEA. V was shortened by 3 bases and J by 5 bases, with 14 bases between the two germline ends. The CDR3 has 13 residues. CDR3: CSVEAGEVHEQYF. The CDR3 DNA follows: TGCAGCGTTGAGGCAGGGGAGGTCCACGAGCAGTACTTC.

The rearrangement links TRBV6-5 to TRBJ1-2; D is uncertain. The CDR3 is 11 amino acids. Germline V gives CDR1 MNHEY, CDR2 SVGAGI. The V and J ends lost 4 bases and 8 bases respectively, with 8 bases between them. The CDR3 spells CASSSAGGYTF. The CDR3 coding sequence is TGTGCCAGCAGTTCGGCCGGAGGCTACACCTTC.

This chain joins TRBV7-6 and TRBJ2-5; 7 bases are a match to TRBD2. Unmatched junction bases numbered 3, after V lost 5 bases and J lost 0 bases. The CDR3 consists of 14 residues. CDR1 is SGHVS and CDR2 is FNYEAQ in the germline V gene. The CDR3 DNA is TGTGCCAGCAGCAGCGGGACCAACCAAGAGACCCAGTACTTC. Translation gives CASSSGTNQETQYF. The full variable domain, its missing parts supplied by reference TRBV7-6 and TRBJ2-5, is GAGVSQSPRYKVTKRGQDVALRCDPISGHVSLYWYRQALGQGPEFLTYFNYEAQQDKSGLPNDRFSAERPEGSISTLTIQRTEQRDSAMYRCASSSGTNQETQYFGPGTRLLVL.

V is TRBV2 and J is TRBJ2-6, with unresolved D. This CDR3 region has 16 residues. V dropped 4 bases and J dropped 0 bases, with 10 bases sitting between them. Germline CDR1 is SNHLY and CDR2 is FYNNEI. The CDR3 protein is CASSVEYYSGANVLTF. The CDR3 coding sequence is TGTGCCAGCAGTGTTGAGTATTACTCTGGGGCCAACGTCCTGACTTTC.

V and J are TRBV5-1 and TRBJ2-7, with D possibly matching TRBD2 (5 bases). The CDR3 spans 15 residues. Trimming removed 0 bases at V and 4 bases at J, with 14 bases between. Germline CDR1 and CDR2: SGHRS and YFSETQ. The CDR3 region is CASSLEASSPYEQYF. CDR3 coding DNA: TGCGCCAGCAGCTTGGAGGCTAGCTCGCCGTACGAGCAGTACTTC.

A note on this clone: One junction end disagrees with the germline gene, perhaps due to a read error. The chain uses TRBV10-3 and TRBJ1-1, with a tentative D call TRBD1 (6 bases). The germline V gene has CDR1 ENHRY and CDR2 SYGVKD. The CDR3 extends over 15 amino acids. CDR3 amino acids: CAISEWGGQGQEAFF. The DNA for the CDR3 is TGTGCCATCAGCGAGTGGGGGGGCCAAGGACAGGAAGCTTTCTTT.

This clone was found a few times. This chain links TRBV7-2 with TRBJ1-1; D is perhaps TRBD1 (5 bases). The CDR3 loop spans 14 amino acids. Between the trimmed V and J ends, which lost 4 bases and 1 base, there was a span of 10 bases. Germline V gene data show CDR1 as SGHTA and CDR2 as FQGNSA. CDR3 loop: CASSSMGGNTEAFF. The DNA of the CDR3 is TGTGCCAGCAGCTCCATGGGGGGGAACACTGAAGCTTTCTTT.

The chain links TRBV29-1 to TRBJ1-2; the D gene is possibly TRBD1 (6 bases). CDR3 length: 14 residues. Per germline, CDR1 SQVTM and CDR2 ANQGSEA. V lost 6 bases to trimming and J lost 4 bases, with 18 bases between them. The CDR3 coding sequence is TGCAGCGTAGATACAGGGCCTGGAAGCTATGGCTACACCTTC. Protein product: CSVDTGPGSYGYTF.

This sequence joins TRBV5-1 and TRBJ2-7; 9 positions agree with TRBD1. Germline CDR1 and CDR2: SGHRS and YFSETQ. Germline trimming cut 3 bases from V and 6 bases from J; bases unmatched to any gene: 10. This CDR3 is built from 15 residues. CDR3 loop: CASSSEGTGKVEQYF. Written as DNA, the CDR3 is TGCGCCAGCAGCTCGGAGGGGACAGGGAAGGTCGAGCAGTACTTC. Variable domain in full (rest from reference TRBV5-1 and TRBJ2-7): KAGVTQTPRYLIKTRGQQVTLSCSPISGHRSVSWYQQTPGQGLQFLFEYFSETQRNKGNFPGRFSGRQFSNSRSEMNVSTLELGDSALYLCASSSEGTGKVEQYFGPGTRLTVT.

The chain combines TRBV2 with TRBJ2-1; D unclear. The germline V and J ends were trimmed by 7 bases and 8 bases, with 9 bases remaining between them. From germline, CDR1 is SNHLY and CDR2 FYNNEI. The CDR3 runs to 11 residues. CDR3 in amino acids: CASTYWDEQFF. CDR3 in DNA: TGTGCCAGCACCTACTGGGATGAGCAGTTCTTC.

A single count supports this clone. The chain employs TRBV4-1 and TRBJ2-7, with D perhaps TRBD1 (6 bases). The CDR3 loop spans 14 amino acids. Trimming removed 6 bases from V and 5 bases from J, with 17 bases in between. Germline V gives CDR1 MGHRA, CDR2 YSYEKL. The CDR3 is CASRTGSSGDEQYF. CDR3 sequence (DNA): TGCGCCAGCAGGACAGGCTCTTCGGGCGACGAGCAGTACTTC.